A single sample gave rise to the 9 T cell receptor beta chains below, sequenced in a study of blood T cell repertoires in COVID-19. TCRdb's table, derived via immunoSEQ multiplex PCR, lists solely in-frame clones and lacks some. The data hold under 350,000 clones, with about 80% observed a single time. Sequencing input: peripheral blood. The receptors were sampled from a woman aged 50 to 65 who had recovered from COVID-19.

This clone was detected only a few times. The chain combines TRBV6-5 with TRBJ2-7; perhaps TRBD2 as D (7 bases). The CDR3 runs to 14 residues. The ends were cut back, 7 bases at V and 5 bases at J, with 18 bases in the middle. The germline CDR1 and CDR2 sequences are MNHEY and SVGAGI. In DNA, the CDR3 is TGTGCCAGCACTCTGATCGGGGGGCGCGACGAGCAGTACTTC. Translation gives CASTLIGGRDEQYF.

The chain is built from TRBV2 and TRBJ2-5, with D hard to call. The CDR3 is made up of 13 amino acids. CDR1 and CDR2 from the germline V gene are SNHLY and FYNNEI. Trimming pared 5 bases from V and 3 bases from J, leaving 10 bases between. The CDR3 nucleotides are TGTGCCAGCAGTCCAATGGCAAAAGAGACCCAGTACTTC. Translation: CASSPMAKETQYF.

Of note for this clone: The same CDR3 also results from other DNA sequences found in this sample. J is TRBJ1-5 and V is TRBV29-1; D gene unclear. CDR1 is SQVTM and CDR2 is ANQGSEA in the germline V gene. This CDR3 is 12 amino acids long. With 4 bases removed from V and 5 bases from J, the gap between germline ends came to 9 bases. CDR3 region: CSVGARDQPQHF. CDR3 nucleotide sequence: TGCAGCGTTGGGGCCAGAGATCAGCCCCAGCATTTT.

The chain has TRBV7-9 and TRBJ2-7; 11 bases are a match to TRBD2. With 1 base clipped from V and 6 bases from J, the junction kept 2 bases outside the gene matches. Germline CDR1 is SEHNR and CDR2 is FQNEAQ (reference sequence). The CDR3 has 14 residues. The DNA of the CDR3 is TGTGCCAGCAGCTTAGAGACTAGCGGGACCGAGCAGTACTTC. Its translation is CASSLETSGTEQYF.

CDR3 loop: CASSSGAGANQPQHF. The CDR3 DNA reads as TGTGCCAGCAGTTCGGGGGCGGGGGCCAATCAGCCCCAGCATTTT. J is TRBJ1-5 and V is TRBV28, with a weak D call TRBD1 (6 bases). The CDR3 covers 15 residues. Germline loops: CDR1 MDHEN, CDR2 SYDVKM. V was shortened by 4 bases and J by 3 bases, with 13 bases between the two germline ends.

The CDR3 coding sequence is TGTGCCAGCAGTGGTATAAGCCTAGCGGGGGCCCAGACCCAGTACTTC. It codes for CASSGISLAGAQTQYF. The rearrangement links TRBV2 to TRBJ2-5; 10 nucleotides align to TRBD2. V was pared by 4 bases and J by 6 bases, with 11 bases of the junction left unmatched. CDR1 SNHLY and CDR2 FYNNEI come from the germline V gene. This CDR3 is built from 16 residues.

The J gene is TRBJ2-3, the V gene TRBV2; tentative D call: TRBD2 (6 bases). CDR3 size: 14 residues. The germline gives CDR1 SNHLY, CDR2 FYNNEI. Trimming left V 6 bases short and J 3 bases short, with 13 bases between. In DNA, the CDR3 is TGTGCCAGCAGCGTTTTGGCGGGGACAGATACGCAGTATTTT. It translates to CASSVLAGTDTQYF.

CDR3 nucleotides: TGTGCCAGCAGCGTAGTCCGCACCGGGGAGCTGTTTTTT. Encoded protein: CASSVVRTGELFF. The rearrangement links TRBV11-3 to TRBJ2-2; D remains ambiguous. Trimming took off 5 bases at V and 4 bases at J, with 8 bases between the two ends. The CDR3 length is 13 residues. Germline CDR1 SGHNT, CDR2 YENEEA.

The chain employs TRBV7-2 and TRBJ2-1; 7 bases agree with TRBD2. Trimming removed 5 bases from V and 2 bases from J; junction bases left unmatched: 15. Germline V CDR1 and CDR2: SGHTA, FQGNSA. The CDR3 length is 18 residues. The chain's CDR3 is CASSRRAPERGAYNEQFF. In nucleotides, the CDR3 is TGTGCCAGCAGCCGTAGGGCCCCGGAACGGGGGGCCTACAATGAGCAGTTCTTC.